The 2 T cell receptor beta chains given below trace back to one sample, sequenced in a study of T cell changes during pregnancy in multiple sclerosis. The protocol was immunoSEQ multiplex PCR, while the TCRdb copy is restricted to in-frame clones and leaves out a portion. The table has 55,000 to 70,000 clones, about nine tenths seen once. The sample consisted of peripheral blood, taken after pregnancy. The receptors were gathered from a female donor with multiple sclerosis, enrolled in a pregnancy study.

With respect to this clone: The junction departs from germline at one end; a sequencing error may be responsible. The chain combines TRBV13 with TRBJ1-1, with TRBD1 as a possible D gene (6 bases). The CDR3 contains 14 residues. The germline V gene encodes CDR1 PRHDT and CDR2 FYEKMQ (reference sequence). CDR3: CASSSPTGNPEAFF. In DNA, the CDR3 is TGTGCCAGCAGCTCCCCTACAGGGAACCCTGAAGCTTTCTTT.

J is TRBJ1-3 and V is TRBV7-9; 9 nucleotides match TRBD1. The germline gives CDR1 SEHNR, CDR2 FQNEAQ (reference sequence). There are 17 residues in the CDR3. The V segment lost 1 base and the J segment 4 bases; nucleotides outside the gene matches: 8. CDR3 in amino acids: CASSLGVGQGSGNTIYF. CDR3 in DNA: TGTGCCAGCAGCTTAGGGGTAGGACAGGGGTCCGGAAACACCATATATTTT.